This is a list of T cell receptor beta chains from one sample in a study of blood T cell repertoires in COVID-19. The repertoire was sequenced with immunoSEQ multiplex PCR; TCRdb's copy has only in-frame clones and lacks some. This table holds around 300,000 clones, more than 75% found once. Material: PBMCs or T cells enriched from blood (not recorded which). The receptors originated from a woman aged 60 to 75 in a cohort exposed to, infected with or recovered from COVID-19 (not recorded which). CDR3s include the opening cysteine and the closing phenylalanine or tryptophan. The D gene is left open where the match is weak.

v_call,d_call,j_call,cdr3_nt,cdr3_aa
TRBV7-3,TRBD2,TRBJ2-3,TGTGCCAGCAGCTTGCATCCGGGACTAGCGGGAGAGACAGATACGCAGTATTTT,CASSLHPGLAGETDTQYF
TRBV14,NA,TRBJ2-7,TGTGCCAGCAGCCAAACGAACGGCGGGCGCGAGCAGTACTTC,CASSQTNGGREQYF
TRBV11-2,NA,TRBJ1-2,TGTGCCAGCAGCTCCGGGGGGGCGCGTGGCTACACCTTC,CASSSGGARGYTF
TRBV2,TRBD2,TRBJ2-7,TGTGCCAGCAGTGGACTAGCGGCCTCTCACGCCTACGAGCAGTACTTC,CASSGLAASHAYEQYF
TRBV24-1,TRBD2,TRBJ2-3,TGTGCCACCAGTGAAGGGACTAGCGGGAGAAGGACAGATACGCAGTATTTT,CATSEGTSGRRTDTQYF
TRBV5-1,TRBD1,TRBJ2-1,TGCGCCAGCAGCTTGGTGGGGACAGCATACAATGAGCAGTTCTTC,CASSLVGTAYNEQFF
TRBV6-2/TRBV6-3,TRBD2,TRBJ2-1,TGTGCCAGCAGTTATGCGGGAGGGCTACCCTACAATGAGCAGTTCTTC,CASSYAGGLPYNEQFF
TRBV19,NA,TRBJ2-7,TGTGCCAGTAGTTCCGACAGGAGCGTCACATGGGACGAGCAGTACTTC,CASSSDRSVTWDEQYF
TRBV11-1,NA,TRBJ1-1,TGTGCCAGCAGTTTCGCCTCGGGAATTCGGACTGAAGCTTTCTTT,CASSFASGIRTEAFF
TRBV28,NA,TRBJ2-1,TGTGCCAGCACCCCCACCGGGAAAGCTATTAATGAGCAGTTCTTC,CASTPTGKAINEQFF
TRBV27,TRBD1,TRBJ1-5,TGTGCCAGCAGTTCGGACAGGGCTCAGCCCCAGCATTTT,CASSSDRAQPQHF
TRBV10-3,TRBD1,TRBJ2-2,TGTGCCATCAGTGAGACAGGGGGCACCGGGGAGCTGTTTTTT,CAISETGGTGELFF